This T cell receptor beta chain was documented in a study of blood T cell repertoires in COVID-19 (dated by TCRdb to between 2020 and 2021). Looking at the study overall: The collaborator samples originated in the United States, Italy and Spain and spanned the acute and convalescent phases of COVID-19. Sample metadata almost always included a de-identified subject ID, COVID-19 status, age in years and sex. Where HLA class I and class II types were available, the types were taken from metadata supplied by the sample provider, not from assay-based typing. The samples were drawn from two sources: the first 160 participants of the ongoing ImmuneRACE study, and 1,000 to 1,500 subjects contributed by 6 global collaborators. Deeply sampled blood TCRbeta repertoires from subjects exposed to, actively infected with, or recovered from COVID-19 were included in the dataset. The repertoires were released in a freely available public database meant as a resource for research on the immune response to SARS-CoV-2. The material from the prospective study consisted of cDNA or gDNA derived from T cells, B-cell-depleted T cells, or PBMCs. What the research found in general, with its limitations: The amount of clinical and demographic metadata varied by source and participant and was provided uncurated.

TCRbeta CDR3 regions were amplified from genomic DNA by means of the immunoSEQ Assay, a bias-controlled multiplex PCR. In the authors' own workflow: Within the assay, amplification of reference gene primers was used to estimate how many nucleated cells each sample contained. To quantify the absolute abundance of each unique TCRbeta CDR3 rearrangement, sequence reads were collapsed and filtered. Productive Simpson clonality was computed per sample as the square root of Simpson's diversity index over productive rearrangements. TCRdb's version of the immuneACCESS table is confined to in-frame rearrangements and falls short of the full clone set. An unresolved V gene accounts for under half of the shortfall where checked; the remainder is of unknown origin. V and J calls and clone size follow that table, whereas D and trimming were derived from the DNA. The sample table holds about 160,000 clones, of which approximately 87% were seen once. 4% of the sample goes to the ten largest clones.

As to this clone: Its specific antigen is unknown. No base-level quality is on record; no much larger clone is a single base apart.

Collaborating institutions collected whole blood in K2EDTA tubes following their own protocols. For TCRbeta analysis, collaborator samples were shipped as frozen whole blood, as isolated PBMCs, or as DNA extracted from either sample type. The CDR3 sequence holds 15 residues, the cysteine and phenylalanine included. Here the CDR3 DNA is all that survives: 45 bases in frame from base 1. In the germline V gene, CDR1 corresponds to SGHRS and CDR2 to YFSETQ. V is clipped by 4 bases and J by 6 bases, and the sequence between their germline boundaries is 16 bases long. The sequence joins TRBV5-1 to TRBJ2-2; the D gene is perhaps TRBD1, from 6 matching bases. The sequenced material came from peripheral blood. This clonotype was sampled from a woman between 65 and 79 years old with acute or convalescent COVID-19. The nucleotides are TGCGCCAGCAGCGCAACAACAGGGTTGGCCGGGGAGCTGTTTTTT. It specifies CASSATTGLAGELFF.